The 30 T cell receptor beta chains in this list originate from one sample, sequenced in a study of CD8 T cells in Susac syndrome. An input of roughly 0.5 to 1 ug of RNA was subjected to reverse transcription using random hexamers. Each CDR3 protein is one row after TCRdb ran MiXCR on the immunoSEQ multiplex PCR reads. Of around 80,000 distinct CDR3 sequences in the sample, 75% to 95% were seen once. The sequencing sample was made of CD8+ T cells from PBMCs. Receptors were obtained from a human donor with multiple sclerosis.

The rearrangement joins TRBV11-2 to TRBJ2-3; TRBD2 aligns across 7 bases. The V gene's germline CDR1 is SGHAT and CDR2 FQNNGV. Losses at the gene ends were 6 bases for V and 3 bases for J; bases not matched to a gene: 9. The CDR3 extends over 15 amino acids. The CDR3 sequence: CASRKLGGDTDTQYF. For the CDR3, the DNA is TGTGCCAGCAGGAAACTGGGGGGGGATACAGATACGCAGTATTTT.

J is TRBJ1-3 and V is TRBV5-4; D is uncertain. The V end was cut by 6 bases, the J end by 3 bases, with 4 bases between. The length of the CDR3 is 11 residues. Germline V gene data show CDR1 as SGHNT and CDR2 as YYREEE (reference sequence). CDR3 sequence reads: CASTIGNTIYF. The CDR3 coding sequence is TGTGCCAGCACTATTGGAAACACCATATATTTT.

This chain connects TRBV7-9 to TRBJ1-1, with D possibly matching TRBD1 (5 bases). Germline CDR1 and CDR2: SEHNR and FQNEAQ (reference sequence). The CDR3 is made up of 12 amino acids. V lost 11 bases, J lost 5 bases, and 15 bases lay in between. The DNA of the CDR3 is TGTGCCGCTCAGGGTCTCGAAACTGAAGCTTTCTTT. This sequence encodes CAAQGLETEAFF. The full variable domain, in which reference TRBV7-9 and TRBJ1-1 provide the parts outside the CDR3, is DTGVSQNPRHKITKRGQNVTFRCDPISEHNRLYWYRQTLGQGPEFLTYFQNEAQLEKSRLLSDRFSAERPKGSFSTLEIQRTEQGDSAMYLCAAQGLETEAFFGQGTRLTVV.

This sequence joins TRBV6-4 and TRBJ2-5; 11 positions agree with TRBD2. CDR1 and CDR2 from the germline V gene are MRHNA and SNTAGT. J gave up 3 bases and V 7 bases, and 7 bases lay outside the gene matches. The CDR3 length is 15 residues. The CDR3 reads CASTRLAGPEETQYF. CDR3 nucleotides: TGTGCCAGCACTAGACTAGCGGGGCCTGAAGAGACCCAGTACTTC.

The CDR3 nucleotides read TGTGCCAGCAGCCCTCCATTCACCGGGGAGCTGTTTTTT. Residues: CASSPPFTGELFF. The genes are TRBV9 and TRBJ2-2, with unresolved D. Trimming shortened V by 4 bases and J by 4 bases, and 8 bases separated the two germline ends. The CDR3 spans 13 residues. Germline values: CDR1 SGDLS, CDR2 YYNGEE. The full variable domain, with the rest looked up from reference TRBV9 and TRBJ2-2, is DSGVTQTPKHLITATGQRVTLRCSPRSGDLSVYWYQQSLDQGLQFLIQYYNGEERAKGNILERFSAQQFPDLHSELNLSSLELGDSALYFCASSPPFTGELFFGEGSRLTVL.

The chain combines TRBV19 with TRBJ2-7, with 10 nucleotides matching TRBD1. The V and J ends lost 4 bases and 3 bases, in that order; junction bases with no gene match: 6. Germline V lookup: CDR1 LNHDA, CDR2 SQIVND (reference sequence). The CDR3 runs 15 residues. CDR3 sequence reads: CASSTGTGVLYEQYF. DNA for the CDR3: TGTGCCAGTAGTACCGGGACAGGGGTCCTCTACGAGCAGTACTTC.

The rearrangement uses TRBV6-6 and TRBJ2-3, with D unresolved. CDR3 length: 13 amino acids. Germline loops: CDR1 MNHNY, CDR2 SVGAGI (reference sequence). V was trimmed by 4 bases and J by 10 bases, leaving 15 bases between them. The CDR3 here is CASSSSELEAQYF. The CDR3, as DNA: TGTGCCAGCAGTTCATCAGAACTGGAAGCGCAGTATTTT.

The table lists this clonotype with a few counts. The chain links TRBV7-9 to TRBJ1-4; tentative D call: TRBD1 (6 bases). In germline, CDR1 is SEHNR, CDR2 FQNEAQ (reference sequence). The CDR3 sequence is 14 residues long. Trimming removed 5 bases from V and 10 bases from J, with 17 bases in between. The CDR3 loop is CASSPPYGQLKLFF. CDR3 coding DNA: TGTGCCAGCAGCCCTCCCTATGGACAGTTAAAACTGTTTTTT.

This clonotype has just a few counts. The V and J genes are TRBV19 and TRBJ2-1; D might be TRBD1 (5 bases). The germline CDR1 and CDR2 sequences are LNHDA and SQIVND (reference sequence). The V end lost 3 bases, the J end lost 2 bases, and 8 bases lay between the germline ends. The CDR3 covers 14 residues. CDR3 region: CASSIPGTYNEQFF. The CDR3 bases are TGTGCCAGTAGTATTCCAGGGACCTACAATGAGCAGTTCTTC.

This chain uses TRBV9 with TRBJ2-6; 7 bases map to TRBD1. CDR3 length: 16 amino acids. The germline CDR1 and CDR2 sequences are SGDLS and YYNGEE. The V segment lost 2 bases and the J segment 4 bases; nucleotides outside the gene matches: 6. The CDR3 DNA reads as TGTGCCAGCAGCGTCGACAGGGTGAGAGGGGCCAACGTCCTGACTTTC. As protein: CASSVDRVRGANVLTF.

The chain joins TRBV6-5 to TRBJ1-1, with D tentatively TRBD1 (6 bases). This CDR3 contains 14 residues. Germline CDR1 is MNHEY and CDR2 is SVGAGI. V lost 3 bases, J lost 0 bases, and 8 bases lay in between. The CDR3 coding sequence is TGTGCCAGCAGTTATCAGGGGTTGAACACTGAAGCTTTCTTT. Its protein is CASSYQGLNTEAFF.

The chain is built from TRBV6-1 and TRBJ2-7; weak D call: TRBD1 (5 bases). The CDR3 is 14 residues long. V dropped 5 bases and J dropped 1 base, with 12 bases sitting between them. Germline V CDR1 and CDR2: MNHNS, SASEGT. The chain's CDR3 is CASSPQDGSYEQYF. The CDR3 nucleotides read TGTGCCAGCAGTCCACAGGACGGATCCTACGAGCAGTACTTC.

V gene TRBV5-1 combines with J gene TRBJ2-3, with 15 bases fitting TRBD2. The germline V gene has CDR1 SGHRS and CDR2 YFSETQ. This CDR3 region has 22 residues. V was pared by 1 base and J by 1 base, with 16 bases of the junction left unmatched. CDR3 in amino acids: CASSLSGLAGGFHAFGTDTQYF. Written as DNA, the CDR3 is TGCGCCAGCAGCTTGTCGGGACTAGCGGGGGGCTTCCATGCTTTTGGCACAGATACGCAGTATTTT. Full variable domain (remainder filled in from reference TRBV5-1 and TRBJ2-3): KAGVTQTPRYLIKTRGQQVTLSCSPISGHRSVSWYQQTPGQGLQFLFEYFSETQRNKGNFPGRFSGRQFSNSRSEMNVSTLELGDSALYLCASSLSGLAGGFHAFGTDTQYFGPGTRLTVL.

The table lists this clonotype with a count of one. This chain uses TRBV7-6 with TRBJ2-7, with D tentatively TRBD1 (6 bases). The germline V and J ends were trimmed by 4 bases and 6 bases, with 13 bases remaining between them. The CDR3 is made up of 13 amino acids. Germline CDR1 is SGHVS and CDR2 is FNYEAQ. For the CDR3, the DNA is TGTGCCAGCAGCTACCACAGGGACGGCGAGCAGTACTTC. Protein: CASSYHRDGEQYF.

The V call is TRBV11-2, the J call TRBJ1-2; tentatively, D is TRBD1 (5 bases). CDR1 and CDR2 (germline): SGHAT, FQNNGV. V was clipped by 1 base and J by 1 base, with 16 bases between them. The CDR3 spans 17 residues. CDR3 sequence reads: CASSLAAGSLVNYGYTF. As DNA, the CDR3 is TGTGCCAGCAGCTTAGCGGCAGGGTCATTGGTTAACTATGGCTACACCTTC.

The J gene is TRBJ2-3, the V gene TRBV6-6; 11 bases fit TRBD2. Trimming at V came to 5 bases and at J to 4 bases, leaving 8 bases not matched to a gene. Germline V gene sequence: CDR1 MNHNY, CDR2 SVGAGI (reference sequence). The CDR3 contains 16 residues. The CDR3 nucleotides are TGTGCCAGCAGTCACACACTAGCGGGAGCCCCAGATACGCAGTATTTT. The encoded protein is CASSHTLAGAPDTQYF.

This chain joins TRBV29-1 and TRBJ2-1, with TRBD2 as a possible D gene (5 bases). This CDR3 has 14 amino acids. Trimming took off 3 bases at V and 2 bases at J, with 11 bases between the two ends. Germline lookup yields CDR1 SQVTM and CDR2 ANQGSEA. The CDR3 loop reads CSVDERRTYNEQFF. Written as DNA, the CDR3 is TGCAGCGTTGACGAGCGGCGTACCTACAATGAGCAGTTCTTC.

This chain joins TRBV4-3 and TRBJ1-1; possibly TRBD1 for D (5 bases). The ends were cut back, 0 bases at V and 2 bases at J, with 10 bases in the middle. Per germline, CDR1 LGHNA and CDR2 YSLEER. The CDR3 contains 15 residues. This chain's CDR3 is CASSQDWQGNTEAFF. For the CDR3, the DNA is TGCGCCAGCAGCCAAGATTGGCAGGGCAACACTGAAGCTTTCTTT.

The chain employs TRBV10-3 and TRBJ1-4, with D tentatively TRBD1 (6 bases). The germline V and J ends were trimmed by 3 bases and 11 bases, with 16 bases remaining between them. CDR3 length equals 14 residues. Germline V lookup: CDR1 ENHRY, CDR2 SYGVKD. Here the CDR3 DNA reads TGTGCCATCAGTGACCGGGACACTAAGGAGAAACTGTTTTTT. It encodes CAISDRDTKEKLFF.

V is TRBV19 and J is TRBJ2-2; D is ambiguous. V was cut by 6 bases and J by 6 bases, with 5 bases left in between. CDR1 and CDR2 (germline): LNHDA, SQIVND (reference sequence). The CDR3 is made up of 11 amino acids. This chain's CDR3 is CASSDPGELFF. The CDR3 DNA follows: TGTGCCAGTAGCGATCCCGGGGAGCTGTTTTTT.

The chain combines TRBV27 with TRBJ1-1, with D perhaps matching TRBD1 (5 bases). V lost 4 bases to trimming and J lost 5 bases, with 14 bases between them. The CDR3 contains 14 residues. Germline V gene data show CDR1 as MNHEY and CDR2 as SMNVEV (reference sequence). In DNA form, the CDR3 reads TGTGCCAGCAGTTGGCAGGGTCCCTTAACTGAAGCTTTCTTT. This translates into CASSWQGPLTEAFF.

J is TRBJ2-7 and V is TRBV27, with a tentative D call TRBD2 (6 bases). With 6 bases removed from V and 2 bases from J, the gap between germline ends came to 17 bases. Germline V gene lookup returns CDR1 MNHEY and CDR2 SMNVEV (reference sequence). The CDR3 has 15 amino acids. The CDR3: CASSPDWGVAYEQYF. CDR3 DNA: TGTGCCAGCAGCCCAGATTGGGGGGTCGCCTACGAGCAGTACTTC.

The genes are TRBV9 and TRBJ2-3; 16 bases align to TRBD2. With V trimmed by 0 bases and J by 3 bases, 1 base remained unmatched. Germline-derived CDR1 and CDR2 are SGDLS and YYNGEE. The CDR3 loop spans 17 amino acids. In DNA, the CDR3 is TGTGCCAGCAGCGTAGTGGGACTAGCGGGGGGGACAGATACGCAGTATTTT. The encoded protein is CASSVVGLAGGTDTQYF.

This sequence joins TRBV10-3 and TRBJ2-2; TRBD2 matches at 8 bases. V was clipped by 4 bases and J by 6 bases; unmatched bases: 10. CDR3 length: 16 residues. Germline V gene sequence: CDR1 ENHRY, CDR2 SYGVKD. The CDR3 region is CAISAREESISGELFF. In nucleotides, the CDR3 is TGTGCCATCAGTGCGCGGGAGGAAAGTATCTCCGGGGAGCTGTTTTTT.

This clonotype was seen just once. The rearrangement uses TRBV14 and TRBJ1-2, with 8 bases that match TRBD1. The length of the CDR3 is 13 residues. The V and J ends lost 4 bases and 5 bases, in that order; junction bases with no gene match: 3. CDR1 and CDR2 (germline): SGHDN, FVKESK. The CDR3 reads CASSPTGGYGYTF. The CDR3 DNA reads TGTGCCAGCAGCCCCACAGGGGGGTATGGCTACACCTTC.

The chain carries TRBV12-3 or TRBV12-4 and TRBJ2-7; D uncertain. V lost 2 bases and J lost 0, with 5 bases in between. The CDR3 loop spans 13 amino acids. In DNA, the CDR3 is TGTGCCAGCAGTTTATACTCCTCCTACGAGCAGTACTTC. Translating gives CASSLYSSYEQYF.

This rearrangement joins TRBV28 to TRBJ2-3; TRBD2 agrees at 11 bases. The CDR3 runs 17 residues. Germline-derived CDR1 and CDR2 are MDHEN and SYDVKM. Losses at the gene ends were 4 bases for V and 2 bases for J; bases not matched to a gene: 8. This CDR3 reads CASSSSFSGRATDTQYF. For the CDR3, the DNA is TGTGCCAGCAGTTCCAGCTTTAGCGGGAGGGCCACAGATACGCAGTATTTT.

The sample holds one count of this clonotype. This chain connects TRBV19 to TRBJ1-1, with 7 bases lining up with TRBD1. CDR1 LNHDA and CDR2 SQIVND come from the germline V gene (reference sequence). The V and J ends lost 3 bases and 4 bases, in that order; junction bases with no gene match: 2. This CDR3 is built from 13 residues. Here the CDR3 reads CASSIQGGTEAFF. The CDR3 region has the DNA TGTGCCAGTAGTATTCAGGGGGGCACTGAAGCTTTCTTT.

The chain links TRBV13 to TRBJ1-2, with 7 bases matching TRBD1. CDR1 is PRHDT, CDR2 FYEKMQ, per germline (reference sequence). CDR3 length equals 14 residues. The junction had 8 bases not matched to a gene; V was cut back by 5 bases and J by 5 bases. CDR3 nucleotide sequence: TGTGCCAGCAGCCAAACAGGGGATGGGTATGGCTACACCTTC. Its protein product is CASSQTGDGYGYTF.

J is TRBJ2-4 and V is TRBV12-3 or TRBV12-4; D call uncertain. The CDR3 is made up of 12 amino acids. V shed 6 bases and J shed 6 bases, with 9 bases lying between them. The CDR3 is CASSGSRNIQYF. In DNA, the CDR3 is TGTGCCAGCAGCGGAAGCAGAAACATTCAGTACTTC.